This T cell receptor (beta chain) was identified in a study of blood T cell repertoires in COVID-19. About the research overall: Acute and convalescent COVID-19 specimens originated in the United States, Italy and Spain. Nucleic acid was either cDNA or gDNA, and it came from T cells, B-cell-depleted T cells, or PBMCs.

Germline V gene lookup returns CDR1 LNHDA and CDR2 SQIVND (reference sequence). There are 15 residues in the CDR3. J was trimmed by 0 bases and V by 6 bases; bases with no gene match: 4. In the source study's methods: It was from reference gene primer amplification that nucleated cell counts were estimated. This table comes from immunoSEQ multiplex PCR, and its TCRdb copy is limited to in-frame clones, with some not included. That table furnishes V, J and clone size, whereas the DNA furnished D and trimming. This table has about 330,000 clones, approximately 85% appearing once. V gene TRBV19 combines with J gene TRBJ2-2; 7 bases line up with TRBD1. The clonotype was recovered from a human donor in a cohort sampled during active COVID-19. Sample: peripheral blood. This CDR3 is CASRAGGSNTGELFF. The DNA for the CDR3 is TGTGCCAGTAGGGCAGGGGGTTCGAACACCGGGGAGCTGTTTTTT. The full variable domain, with the rest looked up from reference TRBV19 and TRBJ2-2, is DGGITQSPKYLFRKEGQNVTLSCEQNLNHDAMYWYRQDPGQGLRLIYYSQIVNDFQKGDIAEGYSVSREKKESFPLTVTSAQKNPTAFYLCASRAGGSNTGELFFGEGSRLTVL.